This TCR beta chain derives from a study of T cell repertoires in cytomegalovirus infection. A single record per CDR3 protein comes from TCRdb applying MiXCR to the reads. The sample holds roughly 500,000 distinct CDR3 sequences, 16% seen once. Sequenced sample: CD8+ T cells from PBMCs. The sequence derives from a human donor in good health (CMV status not recorded). Some clones in this sample may be carry-over from other donors' samples.

CDR3 loop: CSADGGWYGYTF. The CDR3 DNA reads TGCAGTGCCGACGGGGGGTGGTATGGCTACACCTTC. The V call is TRBV20-1, the J call TRBJ1-2; weak D call: TRBD1 (5 bases). Trimming pared 6 bases from V and 5 bases from J, leaving 13 bases between. From germline, CDR1 is DFQATT and CDR2 SNEGSKA (reference sequence). This CDR3 spans 12 amino acids.